This T cell receptor beta chain was obtained from a study of blood T cell repertoires in COVID-19. The method was immunoSEQ multiplex PCR; TCRdb's version includes in-frame clones alone and lacks a portion of them. The profile shows 200,000 to 250,000 clones, roughly 86% of them singletons. This CDR3 is built from 13 residues. V was trimmed by 8 bases and J by 4 bases, leaving 12 bases between them. CDR1 and CDR2 from the germline V gene are SEHNR and FQNEAQ (reference sequence). This sequence was found in a woman between 40 and 55 years old with acute or convalescent COVID-19. This chain connects TRBV7-9 to TRBJ2-1; possible D gene TRBD2, 5 bases. The sample consisted of peripheral blood. This CDR3 is CASGVSGYNEQFF. In nucleotides, the CDR3 is TGTGCCAGCGGGGTATCGGGATACAATGAGCAGTTCTTC. The whole variable domain, remainder taken from reference TRBV7-9 and TRBJ2-1, is DTGVSQNPRHKITKRGQNVTFRCDPISEHNRLYWYRQTLGQGPEFLTYFQNEAQLEKSRLLSDRFSAERPKGSFSTLEIQRTEQGDSAMYLCASGVSGYNEQFFGPGTRLTVL.